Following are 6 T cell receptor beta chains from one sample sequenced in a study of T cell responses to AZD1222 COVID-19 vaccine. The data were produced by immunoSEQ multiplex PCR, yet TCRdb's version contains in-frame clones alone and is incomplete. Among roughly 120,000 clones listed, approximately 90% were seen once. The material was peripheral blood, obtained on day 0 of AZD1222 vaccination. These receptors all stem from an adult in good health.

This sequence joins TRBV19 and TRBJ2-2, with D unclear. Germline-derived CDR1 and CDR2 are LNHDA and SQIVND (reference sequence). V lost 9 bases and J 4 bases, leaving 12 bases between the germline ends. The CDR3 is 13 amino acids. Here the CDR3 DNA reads TGTGCCAGCCGAGAGAGGCCCACCGGGGAGCTGTTTTTT. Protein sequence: CASRERPTGELFF.

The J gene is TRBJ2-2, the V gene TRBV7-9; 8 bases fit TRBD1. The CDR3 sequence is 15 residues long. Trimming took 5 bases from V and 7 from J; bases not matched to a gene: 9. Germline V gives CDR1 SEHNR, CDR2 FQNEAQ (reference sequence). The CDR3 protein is CASSTRQGIGGELFF. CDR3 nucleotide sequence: TGTGCCAGCAGCACCCGACAGGGGATAGGCGGGGAGCTGTTTTTT.

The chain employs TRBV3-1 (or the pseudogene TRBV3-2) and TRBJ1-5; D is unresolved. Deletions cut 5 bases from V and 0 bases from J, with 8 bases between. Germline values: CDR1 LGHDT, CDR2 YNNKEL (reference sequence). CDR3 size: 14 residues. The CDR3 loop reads CASSYSNSNQPQHF. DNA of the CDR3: TGTGCCAGCAGCTACAGCAATAGCAATCAGCCCCAGCATTTT.

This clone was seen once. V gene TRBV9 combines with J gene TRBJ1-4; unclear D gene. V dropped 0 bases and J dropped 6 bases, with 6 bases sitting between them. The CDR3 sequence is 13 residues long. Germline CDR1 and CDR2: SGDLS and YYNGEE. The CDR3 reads CASSVGPYEKLFF. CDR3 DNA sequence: TGTGCCAGCAGCGTAGGCCCTTATGAAAAACTGTTTTTT. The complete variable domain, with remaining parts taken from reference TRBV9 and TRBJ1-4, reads DSGVTQTPKHLITATGQRVTLRCSPRSGDLSVYWYQQSLDQGLQFLIQYYNGEERAKGNILERFSAQQFPDLHSELNLSSLELGDSALYFCASSVGPYEKLFFGSGTQLSVL.

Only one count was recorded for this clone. The CDR3 reads CASSAPSGTNSNQPQHF. CDR3 DNA sequence: TGTGCCAGCAGTGCCCCTTCCGGAACGAATAGCAATCAGCCCCAGCATTTT. The rearrangement links TRBV28 to TRBJ1-5; no firm D call. CDR3 length equals 17 residues. V was trimmed by 5 bases and J by 0 bases, leaving 17 bases between them. Germline CDR1 reads MDHEN; CDR2 reads SYDVKM.

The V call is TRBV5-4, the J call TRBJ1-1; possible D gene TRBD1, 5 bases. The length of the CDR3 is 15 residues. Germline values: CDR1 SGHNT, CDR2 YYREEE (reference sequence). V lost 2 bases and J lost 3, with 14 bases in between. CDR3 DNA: TGTGCCAGCAGCTTAAGAGGAGTGGGGGACACTGAAGCTTTCTTT. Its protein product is CASSLRGVGDTEAFF.